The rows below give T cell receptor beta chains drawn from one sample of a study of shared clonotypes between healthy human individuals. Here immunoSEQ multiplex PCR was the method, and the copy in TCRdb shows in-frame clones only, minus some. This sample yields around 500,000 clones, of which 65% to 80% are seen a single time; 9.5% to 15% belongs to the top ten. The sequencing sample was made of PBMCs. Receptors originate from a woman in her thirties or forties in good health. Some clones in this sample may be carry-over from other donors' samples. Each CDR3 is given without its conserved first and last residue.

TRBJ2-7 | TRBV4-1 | ASSHRGQGFYEQY
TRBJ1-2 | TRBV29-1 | STEPGYGFNYGYT
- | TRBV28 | ASSPSNWSYEQY
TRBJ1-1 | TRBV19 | ASIQAPGVTEAF
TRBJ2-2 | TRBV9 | ASTQQQGLNTGELF
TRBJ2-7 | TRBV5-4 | ASSLAGGLQSYEQY
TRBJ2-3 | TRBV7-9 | ASSLGGRERSDTQY
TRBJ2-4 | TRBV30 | AWSPGQGDVIQY
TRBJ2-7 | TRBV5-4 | ASSLAAVDPYEQY
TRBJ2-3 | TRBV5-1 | ASSPGSGSTDTQY
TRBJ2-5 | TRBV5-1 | ASSRGTGQETQY
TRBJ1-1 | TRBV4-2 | ASSQDLRGGTEAF
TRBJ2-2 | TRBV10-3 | AISDPGRGGSANTGELF
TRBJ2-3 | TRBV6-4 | AGSDVAGSTDTQY
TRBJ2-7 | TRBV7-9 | ASSRTSGSLGEQY
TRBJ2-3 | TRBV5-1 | ASSEAPPPDTQY
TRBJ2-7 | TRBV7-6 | ASSPRRSYEQY
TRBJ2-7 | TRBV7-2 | ASSPQGALGEQY
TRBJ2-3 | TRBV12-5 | ASGPSGGTDTQY
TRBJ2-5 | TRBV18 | ASSPPRGLETQY
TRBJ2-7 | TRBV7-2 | ASSLGSRVYEQY
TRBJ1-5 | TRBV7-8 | ASSLGSQPQH
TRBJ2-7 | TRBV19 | ASSLAGGPYEQY
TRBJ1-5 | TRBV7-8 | ASSLGLGGSNQPQH
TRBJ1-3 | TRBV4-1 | ASSQHGPGDSGNTIY
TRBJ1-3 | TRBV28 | ASNDRGLSGNTIY
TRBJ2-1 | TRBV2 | ASWGLARNEQF